The clone carrying this TCR beta chain appeared a single time. Its specificity is unknown. A much larger clone sits a single nucleotide away, making a read error possible. This sample is part of a study of blood T cells in healthy people across ages. The CDR3 loop spans 15 amino acids. Germline assignment: CDR1 SGHRS and CDR2 YFSETQ. Unmatched junction bases numbered 9, after V lost 6 bases and J lost 9 bases. A sample-barcoded 5' primer and a J-beta primer mix were used in a second PCR of roughly 6 to 11 cycles. A template-switch adaptor containing 12 random nucleotides labeled each cDNA molecule. Every sample gave at least 3 million paired-end reads containing CDR3. TCRdb called the 5' RACE reads again in MiXCR, with one record for every CDR3 protein. The data hold about 780,000 distinct CDR3 sequences, with about 47% observed a single time. General study findings and limits: Across samples, TCR beta diversity tracked strongly with naive T cell percentage. Higher diversity, along with more naive CD4+ cells, distinguished long-lived donors from aged donors.

Sequencing was carried out using blood. The sequence was collected from a man at least 80 years old in good health. The chain joins TRBV5-1 to TRBJ2-1; the match to TRBD2 covers 13 bases. In DNA form, the CDR3 reads TGCGCCAGCAACATTGGGACTAGCGGGATAGGTGAGCAGTTCTTC. This sequence encodes CASNIGTSGIGEQFF.